The source of this T cell receptor (beta chain) is a study of blood T cell repertoires in COVID-19. Study overall: The origin of the acute and convalescent COVID-19 samples was the United States, Italy and Spain. In each case, the material was cDNA or gDNA derived from T cells, B-cell-depleted T cells, or PBMCs.

V lost 5 bases, J lost 3 bases, and 5 bases lay in between. Germline CDR1 is KGHSH and CDR2 is LQKENI. The CDR3 runs 12 residues. Two consecutive negative NP/OP PCR tests, clearance, or resolved symptoms defined Cohort 3 recovery. Authors' methods: How many nucleated cells were present was estimated from reference gene primer amplification. Assay used: immunoSEQ multiplex PCR; TCRdb lists only in-frame clones, some missing. V and J calls and clone size are given by that table; D and trimming were obtained from the DNA. The sample has over 300,000 clones; 70% to 90% are singletons. This clonotype originated in a woman in her late teens or twenties who had recovered from COVID-19. The specimen was PBMCs or T cells enriched from blood (not recorded which). The rearrangement uses TRBV18 and TRBJ1-5, with no clear D. The CDR3 nucleotides read TGTGCCAGCTCATCCCTCAATCAGCCCCAGCATTTT. Translation gives CASSSLNQPQHF.